Following are 25 T cell receptor beta chains from one sample sequenced in a study of regulatory T cells in long-lasting Graves disease. With iRepertoire HTBI primers and Arm-PCR of CDR3 regions, TCR beta libraries were built. From the multiplex PCR reads, TCRdb called clonotypes with MiXCR, one entry per CDR3 protein. The table records approximately 540,000 distinct CDR3 sequences, around 12% of them present only once. Time point described: newly diagnosed GD, antithyroid drugs for less than 3 months. After RNA was extracted from PBMCs, the TCR library was made from it. These records were also assigned to another study, of T cells in Graves' hyperthyroidism and ophthalmopathy.

Sequences were derived from peripheral blood mononuclear cells (PBMCs), sampled at new diagnosis, from a patient treated with antithyroid drugs. Receptors originate from a woman aged 30 to 39 with Graves disease.

This clonotype was seen repeatedly, ten times or more. The V call is TRBV30, the J call TRBJ2-1; TRBD1 aligns across 7 bases. The CDR3 totals 12 residues. Germline loops: CDR1 GTSNPN, CDR2 SVGIG (reference sequence). The V and J ends lost 5 bases and 5 bases, in that order; junction bases with no gene match: 3. The DNA for the CDR3 is TGTGCCTGGGACAGGGCGGACAATGAGCAGTTCTTC. Translated: CAWDRADNEQFF.

V gene TRBV12-5 combines with J gene TRBJ2-5, with 10 positions matching TRBD2. The CDR3 extends over 14 amino acids. Germline V gene data show CDR1 as LGHNT and CDR2 as FRNRAP. V gave up 6 bases and J gave up 6 bases; unmatched junction bases: 7. Written as DNA, the CDR3 is TGTGCTAGTGGCCGGGCTAGCGGGAGTCAGACCCAGTACTTC. This codes for CASGRASGSQTQYF.

Comments on this clonotype: At one end, the junction sequence differs from germline, possibly due to a read error. The chain is built from TRBV6-2 or TRBV6-3 and TRBJ2-1, with 10 positions matching TRBD2. This CDR3 contains 16 residues. The germline gives CDR1 MNHEY, CDR2 SVGEGT. The chain's CDR3 is CASSYPSGSSHNEQFF. The CDR3 DNA is TGTGCCAGCAGTTACCCTAGCGGGAGCTCCCACAATGAGCAGTTCTTC.

This clonotype was counted many times. The chain couples TRBV11-2 to TRBJ2-2, with D tentatively TRBD2 (6 bases). This CDR3 is 14 amino acids long. V was clipped by 5 bases and J by 5 bases, with 12 bases between them. The germline CDR1 and CDR2 sequences are SGHAT and FQNNGV. This CDR3 is CASSPERVTGELFF. Here the CDR3 DNA reads TGTGCCAGCAGCCCCGAGCGGGTTACCGGGGAGCTGTTTTTT.

The rearrangement joins TRBV4-1 to TRBJ2-2; D remains unclear. Trimming took off 1 base at V and 5 bases at J, with 11 bases between the two ends. Germline V gene lookup returns CDR1 MGHRA and CDR2 YSYEKL. The CDR3 sequence is 15 residues long. The CDR3 protein is CASSQGNSYTGELFF. The CDR3 DNA reads as TGCGCCAGCAGCCAAGGGAACAGTTATACCGGGGAGCTGTTTTTT.

In its sample, this clonotype was seen a few times. V gene TRBV9 combines with J gene TRBJ1-6, with a possible D match to TRBD1 (5 bases). Germline lookup yields CDR1 SGDLS and CDR2 YYNGEE. Trimming pared 4 bases from V and 7 bases from J, leaving 18 bases between. This CDR3 spans 16 amino acids. The CDR3 region is CASSPSGGTGNSPLHF. The CDR3 region has the DNA TGTGCCAGCAGCCCTTCCGGAGGGACTGGGAATTCACCCCTCCACTTT.

The rearrangement links TRBV7-9 to TRBJ1-1, with no clear D. CDR1 is SEHNR, CDR2 FQNEAQ, per germline (reference sequence). Trimming cost V 10 bases and J 4 bases, with 22 bases left between them. This CDR3 contains 15 residues. The DNA for the CDR3 is TGTGCCATCGTGAAGCGGTGGGGATGGGGCACTGAAGCTTTCTTT. Translation gives CAIVKRWGWGTEAFF.

At least ten counts were recorded for this clonotype. V and J are TRBV19 and TRBJ1-1; the D gene is possibly TRBD1 (5 bases). V lost 3 bases and J lost 3, with 8 bases in between. The CDR3 contains 13 residues. Germline loops: CDR1 LNHDA, CDR2 SQIVND (reference sequence). The CDR3 sequence is CASSMGPYTEAFF. The CDR3 DNA reads as TGTGCCAGTAGTATGGGACCGTACACTGAAGCTTTCTTT.

This clonotype was picked up a small number of times. The rearrangement links TRBV18 to TRBJ2-3; 14 positions agree with TRBD2. This CDR3 has 19 residues. Germline CDR1 and CDR2: KGHSH and LQKENI. V lost 3 bases and J lost 3; bases outside the gene matches: 11. The CDR3 DNA reads TGTGCCAGCTCACCTCTTGCAGGACTAGCGGGAGGAGGTACAGATACGCAGTATTTT. It is translated as CASSPLAGLAGGGTDTQYF.

This clonotype has a handful of counts. The chain joins TRBV6-1 to TRBJ2-7; 7 bases agree with TRBD1. The CDR3 loop spans 15 amino acids. CDR1 MNHNS and CDR2 SASEGT come from the germline V gene. Trimming at V came to 6 bases and at J to 4 bases, leaving 12 bases not matched to a gene. Here the CDR3 DNA reads TGTGCCAGCAGCTTTCTCCGGGACAGCCCGTACGAGCAGTACTTC. Protein product: CASSFLRDSPYEQYF.

This clonotype was observed a handful of times. This chain links TRBV20-1 with TRBJ1-4; D not certain. The end of the DNA fits TRBJ1-6 better, so the J call may be wrong. The germline CDR1 and CDR2 sequences are DFQATT and SNEGSKA (reference sequence). This CDR3 is built from 13 residues. CDR3 in amino acids: CSARPLHGSPLHF. The CDR3 region has the DNA TGCAGTGCTAGACCCCTACACGGGTCACCCCTCCACTTT.

This clonotype was counted at least ten times. V is TRBV12-3 or TRBV12-4 and J is TRBJ1-2, with D hard to call. This CDR3 contains 16 residues. Trimming left V 2 bases short and J 6 bases short, with 19 bases between. CDR3 residues: CASSLRIVGGENGYTF. CDR3 in DNA: TGTGCCAGCAGTTTAAGGATAGTCGGCGGAGAAAATGGCTACACCTTC.

In its sample, this clonotype was seen a few times. The chain carries TRBV5-1 and TRBJ2-3; TRBD2 is a possible D gene (6 bases). This CDR3 spans 15 amino acids. The V gene's germline CDR1 is SGHRS and CDR2 YFSETQ. V lost 0 bases and J lost 2, with 10 bases in between. The CDR3 loop reads CASSLGLDNTDTQYF. DNA for the CDR3: TGCGCCAGCAGCTTGGGACTAGATAACACAGATACGCAGTATTTT.

This clonotype was picked up a small number of times. This chain uses TRBV28 with TRBJ1-5, with unresolved D. Trimming cost V 2 bases and J 2 bases, with 7 bases left between them. CDR1 is MDHEN, CDR2 SYDVKM, per germline. CDR3 size: 14 residues. The CDR3 region has the DNA TGTGCCAGCAGTTTAAGGGCTCGCAATCAGCCCCAGCATTTT. Its translation: CASSLRARNQPQHF.

The table lists this clonotype with many counts. This chain joins TRBV2 and TRBJ2-1; TRBD2 is a possible D gene (7 bases). This CDR3 region has 17 residues. Trimming pared 11 bases from V and 0 bases from J, leaving 23 bases between. CDR1 and CDR2 (germline): SNHLY, FYNNEI. DNA for the CDR3: TGTGCCGAGCGGGAAACCACATGGACAGTCTCCTACAATGAGCAGTTCTTC. Translation gives CAERETTWTVSYNEQFF.

This clonotype was seen many times. The chain couples TRBV27 to TRBJ1-6; D is ambiguous. The CDR3 runs 14 residues. V was pared by 3 bases and J by 8 bases, with 11 bases between. CDR1 MNHEY and CDR2 SMNVEV come from the germline V gene (reference sequence). The CDR3 is CASSLARFHSPLHF. In DNA, the CDR3 is TGTGCCAGCAGTTTGGCCAGGTTTCATTCACCCCTCCACTTT.

This clonotype was seen more than once but under ten times. The CDR3 bases are TGTGCCAGCAGCGAACGACAGGGGCCTAACTATGGCTACACCTTC. Protein: CASSERQGPNYGYTF. The J gene is TRBJ1-2, the V gene TRBV13; 8 nucleotides match TRBD1. The CDR3 is 15 amino acids. V shed 5 bases, J shed 0 bases, and the junction held 5 bases outside the gene matches. Germline V gene sequence: CDR1 PRHDT, CDR2 FYEKMQ (reference sequence).

In its sample, this clonotype was seen many times. The chain links TRBV27 to TRBJ1-1; 7 positions agree with TRBD1. Per the germline V gene, CDR1 is MNHEY and CDR2 is SMNVEV (reference sequence). The CDR3 runs 15 residues. J lost 3 bases, V lost 6 bases, and 10 bases had no gene match. This chain's CDR3 is CASSLTRGPYTEAFF. CDR3 sequence (DNA): TGTGCCAGCAGCTTGACAAGGGGGCCCTACACTGAAGCTTTCTTT.

The V call is TRBV9, the J call TRBJ2-7; TRBD1 is a possible D gene (6 bases). The CDR3 is made up of 14 amino acids. CDR1 and CDR2 (germline): SGDLS, YYNGEE. V was shortened by 4 bases and J by 6 bases, with 17 bases between the two germline ends. The CDR3 protein is CASSFNPTGFEQYF. The CDR3 region has the DNA TGTGCCAGCAGCTTCAACCCTACAGGGTTCGAGCAGTACTTC.

The chain recombines TRBV19 with TRBJ2-3; no clear D gene. V was shortened by 7 bases and J by 0 bases, with 11 bases between the two germline ends. Germline V gene data show CDR1 as LNHDA and CDR2 as SQIVND (reference sequence). The CDR3 is 14 residues long. The CDR3 DNA follows: TGTGCCAGTATGGGGTTCGGGAGCACAGATACGCAGTATTTT. Protein: CASMGFGSTDTQYF.

This clonotype has ten or more counts. V usage is TRBV2 and J usage is TRBJ2-1; 11 bases agree with TRBD2. Germline CDR1 reads SNHLY; CDR2 reads FYNNEI. The CDR3 loop spans 15 amino acids. V lost 8 bases and J lost 2; bases outside the gene matches: 5. The CDR3 DNA is TGTGCCAGCCAGCCGGGACTAGCGGCCTACAATGAGCAGTTCTTC. This translates into CASQPGLAAYNEQFF.

This chain joins TRBV9 and TRBJ2-7, with 11 bases fitting TRBD1. The CDR3 has 15 residues. The V and J ends lost 6 bases and 1 base, in that order; junction bases with no gene match: 6. The germline CDR1 and CDR2 sequences are SGDLS and YYNGEE. The CDR3 reads CASIPWDRGSYEQYF. The DNA for the CDR3 is TGTGCCAGCATCCCCTGGGACAGGGGGTCCTACGAGCAGTACTTC. The full variable domain, in which reference TRBV9 and TRBJ2-7 provide the parts outside the CDR3, is DSGVTQTPKHLITATGQRVTLRCSPRSGDLSVYWYQQSLDQGLQFLIQYYNGEERAKGNILERFSAQQFPDLHSELNLSSLELGDSALYFCASIPWDRGSYEQYFGPGTRLTVT.

This clonotype has ten or more counts. The chain combines TRBV11-2 with TRBJ1-6, with D tentatively TRBD1 (6 bases). There are 13 residues in the CDR3. V lost 5 bases to trimming and J lost 10 bases, with 12 bases between them. In germline, CDR1 is SGHAT, CDR2 FQNNGV. The CDR3 loop reads CASSVNRESPLHF. CDR3 coding DNA: TGTGCCAGCAGCGTGAACAGGGAGTCACCCCTCCACTTT. Together with reference TRBV11-2 and TRBJ1-6, the CDR3 gives the full variable domain: EAGVAQSPRYKIIEKRQSVAFWCNPISGHATLYWYQQILGQGPKLLIQFQNNGVVDDSQLPKDRFSAERLKGVDSTLKIQPAKLEDSAVYLCASSVNRESPLHFGNGTRLTVT.

Many counts were recorded for this clonotype. The chain carries TRBV13 and TRBJ2-5, with 8 positions matching TRBD1. With V trimmed by 5 bases and J by 5 bases, 25 bases remained unmatched. CDR1 is PRHDT, CDR2 FYEKMQ, per germline (reference sequence). The CDR3 loop spans 20 amino acids. CDR3 region: CASSHLDGSPLNRGYETQYF. The CDR3 DNA reads TGTGCCAGCAGCCACCTCGATGGCTCACCCCTCAACAGGGGGTATGAGACCCAGTACTTC.

This clonotype was picked up many times. This rearrangement joins TRBV28 to TRBJ2-1; 7 nucleotides agree with TRBD2. The CDR3 is 16 amino acids. The germline gives CDR1 MDHEN, CDR2 SYDVKM. Trimming at V came to 5 bases and at J to 2 bases, leaving 9 bases not matched to a gene. This chain's CDR3 is CASSLPRGRAYNEQFF. The DNA of the CDR3 is TGTGCCAGCAGTCTTCCCCGAGGGAGGGCCTACAATGAGCAGTTCTTC.